These 14 T cell receptor beta chains share one sample of origin, sequenced in a study of human thymus T cells (TCRdb year 2020). Libraries were built with the immunoSEQ multiplex PCR assay. TCRdb provides this immuneACCESS table in a form limited to in-frame rearrangements. Some clones are lacking; in checked studies, under half of them reflect an unresolved V gene, and why the rest are absent is not known. The sample contains over 35,000 clones, 90% to 95% of them found a single time. 0.095% to 0.15% of the sample goes to the ten largest clones. The sequenced sample was blood. The receptors derive from a boy under three years old with a congenital heart defect but otherwise immunologically healthy.

This rearrangement joins TRBV2 to TRBJ2-5; D is unresolved. Trimming cost V 6 bases and J 4 bases, with 9 bases left between them. Germline V gives CDR1 SNHLY, CDR2 FYNNEI. This CDR3 contains 12 residues. In nucleotides, the CDR3 is TGTGCCAGCAGCTCGACGGGAGAGACCCAGTACTTC. This codes for CASSSTGETQYF.

V and J are TRBV12-5 and TRBJ2-1; TRBD2 matches at 7 bases. V was clipped by 0 bases and J by 5 bases; unmatched bases: 7. Germline CDR1 is LGHNT and CDR2 is FRNRAP. This CDR3 comprises 16 residues. The CDR3 coding sequence is TGTGCTAGTGGTTTGGTAGTGGGGGGGAGTAACAATGAGCAGTTCTTC. Amino acid sequence: CASGLVVGGSNNEQFF.

The rearrangement joins TRBV6-1 to TRBJ1-2, with 7 bases identical to TRBD1. The J segment lost 8 bases and the V segment lost 5 bases, leaving 5 bases of the junction unmatched. Germline V CDR1 and CDR2: MNHNS, SASEGT. This CDR3 comprises 12 residues. This CDR3 is CASSQGVGGYTF. CDR3 bases: TGTGCCAGCAGTCAGGGGGTGGGCGGCTACACCTTC.

The chain couples TRBV7-2 to TRBJ2-6, with 8 bases fitting TRBD1. Germline V CDR1 and CDR2: SGHTA, FQGNSA. This CDR3 is built from 17 residues. Trimming removed 2 bases from V and 3 bases from J; junction bases left unmatched: 6. The CDR3 region is CASSLRGQALGANVLTF. DNA for the CDR3: TGTGCCAGCAGCTTAAGGGGACAGGCCCTTGGGGCCAACGTCCTGACTTTC.

This clone occurred once. The CDR3: CASSLTSNEQFF. The CDR3, as DNA: TGTGCCAGCAGCTTGACTAGTAATGAGCAGTTCTTC. This chain joins TRBV5-5 and TRBJ2-1; tentative D call: TRBD2 (5 bases). CDR3 size: 12 residues. Trimming removed 1 base from V and 7 bases from J, with 6 bases in between. Germline V lookup: CDR1 SGHKS, CDR2 YYEKEE (reference sequence).

The chain recombines TRBV11-2 with TRBJ2-1; D gene ambiguous. The ends were cut back, 4 bases at V and 0 bases at J, with 10 bases in the middle. The germline CDR1 and CDR2 sequences are SGHAT and FQNNGV. The CDR3 covers 15 residues. CDR3 DNA: TGTGCCAGCAGCTCCCGATTCAGCTCCTACAATGAGCAGTTCTTC. Protein: CASSSRFSSYNEQFF.

The rearrangement uses TRBV5-6 and TRBJ2-5, with 12 positions matching TRBD2. The germline V gene has CDR1 SGHDT and CDR2 YYEEEE. V shed 2 bases and J 4 bases; nucleotides not matched to a gene: 6. The CDR3 totals 16 residues. The CDR3 DNA sequence: TGTGCCAGCAGCTTTCCTAGCGGGGGGGCCGGAGAGACCCAGTACTTC. This codes for CASSFPSGGAGETQYF.

This chain joins TRBV28 and TRBJ2-2; perhaps TRBD1 as D (6 bases). Germline-derived CDR1 and CDR2 are MDHEN and SYDVKM. The CDR3 has 13 residues. V was cut by 5 bases and J by 7 bases, with 11 bases left in between. CDR3 DNA: TGTGCCAGCAGTGTAGGGGGTTACGGGGAGCTGTTTTTT. Translating gives CASSVGGYGELFF.

This sequence joins TRBV28 and TRBJ1-6; D uncertain. The CDR3 is 11 residues long. The germline V gene has CDR1 MDHEN and CDR2 SYDVKM. V was pared by 5 bases and J by 12 bases, with 8 bases between. The CDR3 DNA sequence: TGTGCCAGCAGTCGAGGAGAACCCCTCCACTTT. Translation: CASSRGEPLHF. The variable domain in full, with the rest retrieved from reference TRBV28 and TRBJ1-6, is DVKVTQSSRYLVKRTGEKVFLECVQDMDHENMFWYRQDPGLGLRLIYFSYDVKMKEKGDIPEGYSVSREKKERFSLILESASTNQTSMYLCASSRGEPLHFGNGTRLTVT.

The chain employs TRBV7-2 and TRBJ2-3; TRBD2 matches 9 bases. There are 15 residues in the CDR3. V dropped 2 bases and J dropped 4; count of bases not matched to a gene: 4. The germline V gene has CDR1 SGHTA and CDR2 FQGNSA. CDR3 nucleotides: TGTGCCAGCAGCTTAACTGGCGGGGGGGCAGATACGCAGTATTTT. Its translation is CASSLTGGGADTQYF.

The genes are TRBV12-5 and TRBJ2-1; a weak D match, TRBD2 (7 bases). This CDR3 is built from 15 residues. Germline V CDR1 and CDR2: LGHNT, FRNRAP. V was shortened by 2 bases and J by 7 bases, with 15 bases between the two germline ends. CDR3 protein: CASGLRGGPANEQFF. The DNA of the CDR3 is TGTGCTAGTGGTTTGAGGGGGGGGCCTGCGAATGAGCAGTTCTTC. Drawing the rest from reference TRBV12-5 and TRBJ2-1, the complete variable domain is DARVTQTPRHKVTEMGQEVTMRCQPILGHNTVFWYRQTMMQGLELLAYFRNRAPLDDSGMPKDRFSAEMPDATLATLKIQPSEPRDSAVYFCASGLRGGPANEQFFGPGTRLTVL.

The V and J genes are TRBV5-6 and TRBJ1-2; the D is unclear. CDR3 size: 14 residues. With 4 bases removed from V and 7 bases from J, the gap between germline ends came to 17 bases. Germline V gene lookup returns CDR1 SGHDT and CDR2 YYEEEE. This CDR3 is CASSAGIARGGYTF. DNA for the CDR3: TGTGCCAGCAGCGCCGGGATAGCCCGGGGTGGCTACACCTTC.

Regarding this clone: Compared with germline, one end of the junction differs, possibly owing to a read error. The chain carries TRBV5-6 and TRBJ1-1, with a weak D call TRBD1 (5 bases). The CDR3 covers 13 residues. CDR1 and CDR2 from the germline V gene are SGHDT and YYEEEE. CDR3 amino acids: CASRLGGGTEAFF. The CDR3 coding sequence is TGTGCCAGCCGCTTGGGGGGGGGCACTGAAGCTTTCTTT.

This chain links TRBV28 with TRBJ2-7; a weak D match, TRBD1 (6 bases). V was clipped by 2 bases and J by 2 bases, with 13 bases between them. Germline loops: CDR1 MDHEN, CDR2 SYDVKM. This CDR3 comprises 15 residues. CDR3 coding DNA: TGTGCCAGCAGTTTAGGGCCCGAGGGGGCCTACGAGCAGTACTTC. This encodes CASSLGPEGAYEQYF.